The subject of this entry is one T cell receptor beta chain. Its antigen is unknown. Over several immunoSEQ plates, each subset's genomic DNA was distributed in even portions. The table came from immunoSEQ multiplex PCR; TCRdb's copy has only in-frame clones and leaves some out. Of roughly 570,000 clones in the sample, 95% to 98% were seen once. CDR3 length equals 13 residues. Deletions cut 3 bases from V and 5 bases from J, with 14 bases between. CDR1 is SQVTM and CDR2 is ANQGSEA in the germline V gene. The data were obtained in a study of shared clonotypes between healthy human individuals. Findings and caveats of the study: A handful of donors had about 5% of their naive CD4 clonotypes in common. What limited the represented genetic and exposure-history diversity was the small number of donors.

CD8 cells classed as naive were CD45RO-negative and positively selected for CCR7, excluding terminally differentiated effector memory CD45RA+ cells. Those who donated, Caucasian adults without exception, all lived in Nashville, Tennessee. The J gene is TRBJ2-7, the V gene TRBV29-1; tentatively, D is TRBD1 (6 bases). Source material: naive CD8+ T cells sorted from blood. The receptor was derived from a man aged 30 to 39 in good health. The CDR3 region is CSVEWDNSDEQYF. The CDR3 region has the DNA TGCAGCGTTGAGTGGGACAACTCGGACGAGCAGTACTTC.